The 5 T cell receptor beta chains below come from one sample, sequenced in a study of blood T cells in healthy people across ages. For the second PCR, which ran for roughly 7 to 11 cycles, a sample-barcoded 5' primer and a J-beta primer mix were used. TCRdb itself ran the 5' RACE reads through MiXCR, one entry per CDR3 protein. This table holds approximately 800,000 distinct CDR3 sequences, roughly 50% found once. The specimen was blood. These receptors originate from an elderly man in good health.

The rearrangement links TRBV6-5 to TRBJ2-2; 8 bases map to TRBD2. Germline lookup yields CDR1 MNHEY and CDR2 SVGAGI. CDR3 size: 18 residues. V lost 2 bases, J lost 3 bases, and 11 bases stayed unmatched. Here the CDR3 DNA reads TGTGCCAGCAGTTACCGAAGGCGGGAGGTGCACGACACCGGGGAGCTGTTTTTT. This translates into CASSYRRREVHDTGELFF.

This clonotype was counted a single time. The conserved phenylalanine or tryptophan is not found at the CDR3 terminus, so this likely reflects a read error. This rearrangement joins TRBV27 to TRBJ2-4; no firm D call. TRBJ2-7 matches the DNA end more closely, so the J call is doubtful. CDR1 and CDR2 from the germline V gene are MNHEY and SMNVEV (reference sequence). This CDR3 contains 16 residues. The CDR3 sequence is CASSLYHPPARYEQYL. The CDR3 nucleotides read TGTGCCAGCAGTTTATACCATCCTCCAGCGCGTTACGAGCAGTACTTA.

In this sample, this clonotype turned up once. As DNA, the CDR3 is TGTGCCAGCAGCGTGAAGGGTGGCACTGAAGCTTTCTTT. Amino acids: CASSVKGGTEAFF. The chain couples TRBV9 to TRBJ1-1, with no clear D. V gave up 2 bases and J gave up 4 bases, with 9 bases separating them. The CDR3 length is 13 residues. Germline V gene lookup returns CDR1 SGDLS and CDR2 YYNGEE.

Details on this clonotype: One junction end does not reproduce the germline sequence, and a read error may be involved. The V and J genes are TRBV27 and TRBJ2-1; tentative D call: TRBD2 (6 bases). The CDR3 sequence is 15 residues long. Germline V CDR1 and CDR2: MNHEY, SMNVEV (reference sequence). CDR3 coding DNA: TGTGCCAACAGTTTAATTGCGGGATTCCCCAATGAGCAGTTCTTC. Its protein is CANSLIAGFPNEQFF.

This chain connects TRBV27 to TRBJ2-1; D is ambiguous. The CDR3 sequence is 12 residues long. V was shortened by 6 bases and J by 5 bases, with 8 bases between the two germline ends. The germline CDR1 and CDR2 sequences are MNHEY and SMNVEV (reference sequence). CDR3 region: CASSRHNNEQFF. The CDR3 coding sequence is TGTGCCAGCAGCAGACATAACAATGAGCAGTTCTTC.